This TCR beta chain was obtained from a study of blood T cell repertoires in COVID-19. Study in general: The United States, Italy and Spain supplied acute and convalescent COVID-19 samples.

The V segment lost 3 bases and the J segment 9 bases; nucleotides outside the gene matches: 14. From germline, CDR1 is SGDLS and CDR2 YYNGEE. The CDR3 loop spans 17 amino acids. TCRdb's copy holds only in-frame clones and misses some; the assay was immunoSEQ multiplex PCR. The table has approximately 210,000 clones, 88% seen once. V and J are TRBV9 and TRBJ1-6; TRBD1 aligns across 8 bases. The sequencing input was PBMCs or T cells enriched from blood (not recorded which). This TCR was sampled from a woman in her forties or fifties with acute COVID-19. The CDR3 region is CASSADRDRTRRSPLHF. The CDR3 nucleotides read TGTGCCAGCAGCGCGGACCGGGACAGGACCAGACGTTCACCCCTCCACTTT. Variable domain in full (rest from reference TRBV9 and TRBJ1-6): DSGVTQTPKHLITATGQRVTLRCSPRSGDLSVYWYQQSLDQGLQFLIQYYNGEERAKGNILERFSAQQFPDLHSELNLSSLELGDSALYFCASSADRDRTRRSPLHFGNGTRLTVT.